The entry below describes one TCR beta chain. The source of the sample is a study of shared clonotypes between healthy human individuals. Using immunoSEQ multiplex PCR, the repertoire was profiled, and TCRdb retains in-frame clones only, with some absent. Of approximately 2,000,000 clones detected, just under 95% appear once; the ten largest clones hold around 0.38%. Germline CDR1 and CDR2: MGHRA and YSYEKL. The CDR3 covers 14 residues. With 4 bases clipped from V and 2 bases from J, the junction kept 5 bases outside the gene matches. This rearrangement joins TRBV4-1 to TRBJ2-7, with 7 bases that match TRBD1. The receptor was isolated from a man between 18 and 35 years old in good health. Some clones in this sample may be carry-over from other donors' samples. The sequencing sample was made of naive CD4+ T cells from PBMCs. Specified subset: CD45RA+ positively selected. This CDR3 reads CASSPRDSAYEQYF. DNA of the CDR3: TGCGCCAGCAGCCCCCGGGACAGCGCCTACGAGCAGTACTTC.